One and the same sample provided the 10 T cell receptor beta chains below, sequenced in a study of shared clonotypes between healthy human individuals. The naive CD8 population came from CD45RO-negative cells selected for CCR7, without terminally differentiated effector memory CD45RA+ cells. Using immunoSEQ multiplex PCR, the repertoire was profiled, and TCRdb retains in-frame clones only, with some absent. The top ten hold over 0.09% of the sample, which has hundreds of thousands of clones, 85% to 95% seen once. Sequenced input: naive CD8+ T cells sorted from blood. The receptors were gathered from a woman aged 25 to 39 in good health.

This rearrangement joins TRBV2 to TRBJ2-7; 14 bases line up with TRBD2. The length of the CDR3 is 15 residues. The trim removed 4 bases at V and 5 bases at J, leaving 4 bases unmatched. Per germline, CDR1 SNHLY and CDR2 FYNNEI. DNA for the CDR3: TGTGCCAGCAGTGGACTAGCGGGAGGGATCCACGAGCAGTACTTC. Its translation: CASSGLAGGIHEQYF.

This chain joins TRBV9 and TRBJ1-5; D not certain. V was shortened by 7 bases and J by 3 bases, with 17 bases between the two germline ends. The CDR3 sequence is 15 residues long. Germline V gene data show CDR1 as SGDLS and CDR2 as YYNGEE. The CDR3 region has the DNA TGTGCCAGCGCCAAACATGCCGGGAACAATCAGCCCCAGCATTTT. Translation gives CASAKHAGNNQPQHF.

CDR3 sequence reads: CASTRNIYNEQFF. CDR3 sequence (DNA): TGTGCCAGTACCCGAAATATCTACAATGAGCAGTTCTTC. The chain combines TRBV19 with TRBJ2-1; no firm D call. The V end lost 7 bases, the J end lost 3 bases, and 10 bases lay between the germline ends. Germline values: CDR1 LNHDA, CDR2 SQIVND (reference sequence). This CDR3 is 13 amino acids long.

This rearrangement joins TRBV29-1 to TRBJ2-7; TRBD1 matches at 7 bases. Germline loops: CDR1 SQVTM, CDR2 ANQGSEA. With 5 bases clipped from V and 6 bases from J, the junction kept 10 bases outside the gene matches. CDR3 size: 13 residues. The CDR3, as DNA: TGCAGCGTTTTCGAGGGGGCAGGGGCCGAGCAGTACTTC. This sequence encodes CSVFEGAGAEQYF.

The CDR3 coding sequence is TGTGCCAGCAGCTTGTTTACTAGCGGGGAGGAGTACTTC. Protein product: CASSLFTSGEEYF. J is TRBJ2-4 and V is TRBV5-6, with 10 bases aligning to TRBD2. From germline, CDR1 is SGHDT and CDR2 YYEEEE. The CDR3 loop spans 13 amino acids. V shed 1 base, J shed 14 bases, and the junction held 6 bases outside the gene matches.

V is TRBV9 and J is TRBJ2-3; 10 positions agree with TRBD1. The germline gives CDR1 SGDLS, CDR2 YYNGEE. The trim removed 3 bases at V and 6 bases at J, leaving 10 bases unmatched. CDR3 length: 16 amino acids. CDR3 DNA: TGTGCCAGCAGCGAGCTTCGACAGGGGGCAACGGATACGCAGTATTTT. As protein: CASSELRQGATDTQYF.

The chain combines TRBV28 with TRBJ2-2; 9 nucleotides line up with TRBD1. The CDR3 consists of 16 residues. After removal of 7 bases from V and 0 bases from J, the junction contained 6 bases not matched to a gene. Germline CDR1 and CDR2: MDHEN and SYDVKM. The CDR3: CASTLQGASNTGELFF. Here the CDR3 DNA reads TGTGCCAGCACGTTACAGGGGGCGTCGAACACCGGGGAGCTGTTTTTT.

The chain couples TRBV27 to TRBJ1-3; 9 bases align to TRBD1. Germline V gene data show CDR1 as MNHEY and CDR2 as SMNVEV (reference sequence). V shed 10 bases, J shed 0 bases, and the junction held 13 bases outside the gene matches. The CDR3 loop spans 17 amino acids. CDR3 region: CATRPGTGKYSGNTIYF. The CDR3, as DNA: TGTGCCACCCGGCCCGGGACAGGGAAATACTCTGGAAACACCATATATTTT.

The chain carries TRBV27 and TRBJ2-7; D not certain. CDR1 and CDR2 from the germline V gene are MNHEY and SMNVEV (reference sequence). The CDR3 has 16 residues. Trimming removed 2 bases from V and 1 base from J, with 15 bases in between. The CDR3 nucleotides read TGTGCCAGCAGTTTAGCCTTCAAGACGGTTTCCTACGAGCAGTACTTC. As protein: CASSLAFKTVSYEQYF.

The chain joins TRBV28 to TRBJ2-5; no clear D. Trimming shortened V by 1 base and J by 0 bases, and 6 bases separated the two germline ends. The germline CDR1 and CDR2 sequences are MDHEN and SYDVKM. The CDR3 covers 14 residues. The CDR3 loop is CASSLLANQETQYF. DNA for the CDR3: TGTGCCAGCAGTTTATTGGCAAACCAAGAGACCCAGTACTTC.